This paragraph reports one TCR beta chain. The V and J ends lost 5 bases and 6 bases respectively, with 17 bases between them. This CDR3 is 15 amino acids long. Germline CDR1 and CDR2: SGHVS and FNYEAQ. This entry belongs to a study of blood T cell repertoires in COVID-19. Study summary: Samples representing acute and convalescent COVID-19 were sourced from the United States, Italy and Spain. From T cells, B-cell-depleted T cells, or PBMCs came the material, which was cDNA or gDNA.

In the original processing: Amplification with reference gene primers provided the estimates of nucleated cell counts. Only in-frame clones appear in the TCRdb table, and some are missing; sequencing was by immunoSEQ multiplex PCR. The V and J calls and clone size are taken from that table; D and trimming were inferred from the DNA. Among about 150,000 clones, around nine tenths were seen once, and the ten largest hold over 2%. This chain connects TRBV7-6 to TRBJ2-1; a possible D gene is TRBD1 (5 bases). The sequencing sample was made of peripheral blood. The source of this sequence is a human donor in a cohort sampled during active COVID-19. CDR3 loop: CASSPPGGAFNEQFF. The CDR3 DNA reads TGTGCCAGCAGCCCCCCTGGTGGGGCCTTCAATGAGCAGTTCTTC.